Below, 20 T cell receptor beta chains from the same sample are listed, as sequenced in a study of PD-L1 blockade in urothelial cancer. The data were produced by immunoSEQ multiplex PCR, yet TCRdb's version contains in-frame clones alone and is incomplete. The data contain 50,000 to 65,000 clones, approximately 84% of them singletons. Sample: PBMCs, taken around atezolizumab (anti-PD-L1) treatment. These TCRs come from a man aged 40-50 years with urothelial cancer.

The chain recombines TRBV9 with TRBJ1-1; no firm D call. CDR3 length: 13 residues. Germline loops: CDR1 SGDLS, CDR2 YYNGEE. Trimming cost V 3 bases and J 3 bases, with 9 bases left between them. The CDR3 nucleotides read TGTGCCAGCAGCGACTCCCTGGACACTGAAGCTTTCTTT. This codes for CASSDSLDTEAFF.

The chain joins TRBV27 to TRBJ2-3, with D possibly TRBD2 on 5 matching bases. CDR1 and CDR2 (germline): MNHEY, SMNVEV (reference sequence). CDR3 size: 14 residues. V lost 3 bases and J lost 2, with 9 bases in between. The CDR3 protein is CASSFRENTDTQYF. CDR3 nucleotides: TGTGCCAGCAGTTTTAGGGAGAACACAGATACGCAGTATTTT.

The chain carries TRBV28 and TRBJ2-7; 10 bases align to TRBD2. The CDR3 is 15 amino acids. CDR1 MDHEN and CDR2 SYDVKM come from the germline V gene. V lost 4 bases and J lost 6; bases outside the gene matches: 9. Written as DNA, the CDR3 is TGTGCCAGCAGTTCCCCTAGCGGGAGAAGAAGCGAGCAGTACTTC. This gives the protein CASSSPSGRRSEQYF.

This clone was counted between two and nine times. The chain employs TRBV5-1 and TRBJ1-1, with a possible D match to TRBD1 (5 bases). The length of the CDR3 is 14 residues. CDR1 and CDR2 (germline): SGHRS, YFSETQ. V was clipped by 1 base and J by 4 bases, with 11 bases between them. The DNA of the CDR3 is TGCGCCAGCAGCTTGAAGGGGATGGGCACTGAAGCTTTCTTT. This encodes CASSLKGMGTEAFF.

The chain carries TRBV4-3 and TRBJ1-1, with 7 nucleotides matching TRBD1. V dropped 8 bases and J dropped 0; count of bases not matched to a gene: 9. Germline CDR1 reads LGHNA; CDR2 reads YSLEER. This CDR3 contains 15 residues. The CDR3 DNA reads as TGCGCCAGCCAATCCCACAGGGGAATGAACACTGAAGCTTTCTTT. It translates to CASQSHRGMNTEAFF.

The rearrangement uses TRBV10-2 and TRBJ2-7; TRBD2 aligns across 7 bases. Unmatched junction bases numbered 5, after V lost 6 bases and J lost 0 bases. The CDR3 length is 14 residues. The germline V gene encodes CDR1 WSHSY and CDR2 SAAADI. DNA of the CDR3: TGCGCCAGCAGCCCACTAGCGAGCTCCTACGAGCAGTACTTC. It specifies CASSPLASSYEQYF.

The rearrangement links TRBV7-2 to TRBJ1-2; no clear D gene. The CDR3 loop spans 12 amino acids. In germline, CDR1 is SGHTA, CDR2 FQGNSA. The ends were cut back, 5 bases at V and 2 bases at J, with 6 bases in the middle. For the CDR3, the DNA is TGTGCCAGCAGCCGACAAAACTATGGCTACACCTTC. Translating gives CASSRQNYGYTF.

This rearrangement joins TRBV7-9 to TRBJ1-1; D uncertain. From germline, CDR1 is SEHNR and CDR2 FQNEAQ (reference sequence). Trimming left V 2 bases short and J 10 bases short, with 20 bases between. The CDR3 is 15 amino acids. The CDR3 DNA reads TGTGCCAGCAGCTTAAGAAAGGACTGGCAAGCCGGAGCTTTCTTT. As protein: CASSLRKDWQAGAFF.

This chain uses TRBV11-3 with TRBJ2-1; 10 bases map to TRBD1. Germline CDR1 reads SGHNT; CDR2 reads YENEEA. This CDR3 region has 14 residues. Losses at the gene ends were 5 bases for V and 6 bases for J; bases not matched to a gene: 4. CDR3 sequence reads: CASSGDRGGNEQFF. The CDR3 DNA reads TGTGCCAGCAGCGGGGACAGGGGCGGCAATGAGCAGTTCTTC. The full variable domain, with the rest looked up from reference TRBV11-3 and TRBJ2-1, is EAGVVQSPRYKIIEKKQPVAFWCNPISGHNTLYWYLQNLGQGPELLIRYENEEAVDDSQLPKDRFSAERLKGVDSTLKIQPAELGDSAVYLCASSGDRGGNEQFFGPGTRLTVL.

The chain joins TRBV5-1 to TRBJ2-5; 12 nucleotides align to TRBD2. Trimming cost V 4 bases and J 4 bases; bases outside gene matches: 5. CDR3 length equals 15 residues. The V gene's germline CDR1 is SGHRS and CDR2 YFSETQ. The CDR3 nucleotides read TGCGCCAGCAGCGCTCTAGCGGGAGGGGGAGAGACCCAGTACTTC. Translating it yields CASSALAGGGETQYF.

The J gene is TRBJ2-2, the V gene TRBV5-1, with D hard to call. V was shortened by 3 bases and J by 1 base, with 10 bases between the two germline ends. Germline CDR1 is SGHRS and CDR2 is YFSETQ. The CDR3 extends over 15 amino acids. This CDR3 is CASSWSPGNTGELFF. For the CDR3, the DNA is TGCGCCAGCAGCTGGTCACCAGGGAACACCGGGGAGCTGTTTTTT.

In this sample, this clone turned up a few times. This rearrangement joins TRBV28 to TRBJ1-2; D is unresolved. The CDR3 sequence is 11 residues long. Germline loops: CDR1 MDHEN, CDR2 SYDVKM. V was clipped by 2 bases and J by 8 bases, with 6 bases between them. CDR3 DNA sequence: TGTGCCAGCAGTTTAGGCTGGGGCTACACCTTC. Translated: CASSLGWGYTF.

This clone was detected only a few times. V and J are TRBV14 and TRBJ1-1, with D maybe TRBD1 (6 bases). Trimming cost V 6 bases and J 1 base, with 18 bases left between them. The germline V gene has CDR1 SGHDN and CDR2 FVKESK. CDR3 size: 16 residues. This chain's CDR3 is CASSPELGGPNTEAFF. CDR3 nucleotides: TGTGCCAGCAGTCCAGAATTGGGGGGGCCGAACACTGAAGCTTTCTTT.

The CDR3 here is CASRWGGRQSSYNEQFF. CDR3 bases: TGTGCCAGCAGGTGGGGAGGGCGGCAAAGCTCCTACAATGAGCAGTTCTTC. The chain links TRBV6-4 to TRBJ2-1, with TRBD2 matching over 7 bases. Trimming took 6 bases from V and 0 from J; bases not matched to a gene: 11. The germline V gene has CDR1 MRHNA and CDR2 SNTAGT. The CDR3 extends over 17 amino acids.

The chain combines TRBV9 with TRBJ2-1; 14 nucleotides match TRBD2. V lost 4 bases and J lost 2; bases outside the gene matches: 8. This CDR3 is built from 18 residues. Germline lookup yields CDR1 SGDLS and CDR2 YYNGEE. The chain's CDR3 is CASSRTGTSGRPYNEQFF. In DNA form, the CDR3 reads TGTGCCAGCAGCCGAACCGGGACTAGCGGGAGACCCTACAATGAGCAGTTCTTC.

The gene calls are TRBV6-5 and TRBJ2-3; 7 bases line up with TRBD2. Germline values: CDR1 MNHEY, CDR2 SVGAGI. The CDR3 is 13 residues long. Trimming removed 6 bases from V and 0 bases from J; junction bases left unmatched: 0. CDR3 sequence: CASRGGSTDTQYF. The CDR3 DNA sequence: TGTGCCAGCAGGGGAGGGAGCACAGATACGCAGTATTTT.

The V call is TRBV28, the J call TRBJ2-1; D gene ambiguous. The V and J ends lost 7 bases and 0 bases respectively, with 7 bases between them. The germline V gene has CDR1 MDHEN and CDR2 SYDVKM. The CDR3 covers 13 residues. The CDR3 sequence: CASITGSYNEQFF. CDR3 bases: TGTGCCAGCATAACCGGCTCCTACAATGAGCAGTTCTTC. Full variable domain (remainder filled in from reference TRBV28 and TRBJ2-1): DVKVTQSSRYLVKRTGEKVFLECVQDMDHENMFWYRQDPGLGLRLIYFSYDVKMKEKGDIPEGYSVSREKKERFSLILESASTNQTSMYLCASITGSYNEQFFGPGTRLTVL.

This clone was counted between two and nine times. V gene TRBV21-1 combines with J gene TRBJ2-7; the table's TRBD2 call for D was not verified on the DNA. TRBV21-1 is tagged as a pseudogene. This CDR3 region has 14 residues. Here the CDR3 DNA reads TGTGCCAGCAGCACTACGGGACTCCCCTACGAGCAGTACTTC. Amino acid sequence: CASSTTGLPYEQYF.

The chain employs TRBV12-5 and TRBJ2-7, with D possibly being TRBD1 (6 bases). Trimming took 5 bases from V and 12 from J, leaving 23 bases between them. There are 14 residues in the CDR3. Germline loops: CDR1 LGHNT, CDR2 FRNRAP. The CDR3 sequence is CASGMGANPRPLYF. The CDR3 nucleotides are TGTGCTAGTGGTATGGGGGCTAATCCGCGTCCTCTGTACTTC. Looking up the rest from reference TRBV12-5 and TRBJ2-7 gives the full variable domain: DARVTQTPRHKVTEMGQEVTMRCQPILGHNTVFWYRQTMMQGLELLAYFRNRAPLDDSGMPKDRFSAEMPDATLATLKIQPSEPRDSAVYFCASGMGANPRPLYFGPGTRLTVT.

The chain combines TRBV19 with TRBJ1-1; 7 bases are shared with TRBD1. J lost 3 bases, V lost 5 bases, and 6 bases had no gene match. From germline, CDR1 is LNHDA and CDR2 SQIVND (reference sequence). This CDR3 spans 14 amino acids. CDR3 DNA: TGTGCCAGTAGTCTAGGGGGCGCTTACACTGAAGCTTTCTTT. Translating it yields CASSLGGAYTEAFF.